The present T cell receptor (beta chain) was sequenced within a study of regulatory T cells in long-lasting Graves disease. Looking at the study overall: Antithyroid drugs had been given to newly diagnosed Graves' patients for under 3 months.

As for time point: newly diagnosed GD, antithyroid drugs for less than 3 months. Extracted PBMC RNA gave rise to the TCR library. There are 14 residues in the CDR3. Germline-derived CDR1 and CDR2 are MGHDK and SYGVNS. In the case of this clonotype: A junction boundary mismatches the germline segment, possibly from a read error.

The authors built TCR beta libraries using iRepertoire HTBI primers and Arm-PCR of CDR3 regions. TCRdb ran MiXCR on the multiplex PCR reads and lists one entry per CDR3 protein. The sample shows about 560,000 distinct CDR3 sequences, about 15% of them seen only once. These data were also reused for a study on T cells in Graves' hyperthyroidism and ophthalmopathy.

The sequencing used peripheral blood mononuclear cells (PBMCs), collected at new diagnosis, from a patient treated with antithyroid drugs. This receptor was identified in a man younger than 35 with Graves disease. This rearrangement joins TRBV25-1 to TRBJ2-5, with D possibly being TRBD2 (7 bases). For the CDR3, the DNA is TGTGCCAGCAGTGAGAGGGGGGGGAGGGAGACCCAGCACTTC. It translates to CASSERGGRETQHF.